This T cell receptor (beta chain) originates from a study of cytomegalovirus exposure and HLA in healthy donors. Background on the study: Approximately 80 million unique TCRs from HLA-typed donors were held in an early data release.

13 Jbeta primers and 60 Vbeta primers were used for the PCR. This table comes from immunoSEQ multiplex PCR, and its TCRdb copy is limited to in-frame clones, with some not included. The sample contains approximately 210,000 clones, 80% to 85% of which appear only once. This CDR3 is built from 16 residues. Trimming took 5 bases from V and 2 from J; bases not matched to a gene: 9. Germline CDR1 SGHTA, CDR2 FQGNSA. Source material: PBMCs. The TCR sequence derives from a woman aged 40 to 50 in good health and CMV-seronegative. The J gene is TRBJ1-5, the V gene TRBV7-2; 7 positions match TRBD1. CDR3 region: CASSGQGGAGNQPQHF. The CDR3 DNA sequence: TGTGCCAGCAGCGGCCAGGGGGGTGCGGGCAATCAGCCCCAGCATTTT.